This TCR beta chain was identified in a study of T cells after yellow fever vaccination. Findings and caveats of the study: Faster peaking, at day 5 versus 15, marked a secondary response that was weaker. Post-booster samples contained most primary-vaccination clones (approximately 95% CD4, about 85% CD8). Abundant clonotypes (contaminants from the bulk population) could be present in FACS-sorted repertoires.

This CDR3 contains 14 residues. Germline V gives CDR1 MNHNS, CDR2 SASEGT. Trimming shortened V by 0 bases and J by 7 bases, and 10 bases separated the two germline ends. It was through 5'RACE template switching that TCR cDNA was made, with a universal primer site and UMIs added. MiXCR, run by TCRdb on the 5' RACE reads, gives a single entry per CDR3 protein. The sample has around 100,000 distinct CDR3 sequences, roughly 5.8% seen once. About this clonotype itself: Its antigen is unidentified.

The receptor was isolated from a man younger than 35 who received the YFV17D yellow fever vaccine. The material was CD8+ T cells sorted from PBMCs, obtained 10 days after the yellow fever booster vaccination. This chain joins TRBV6-1 and TRBJ1-5; maybe TRBD1 (6 bases). In DNA, the CDR3 is TGTGCCAGCAGTGAAGCCAGGGGACACCAGCCCCAGCATTTT. It specifies CASSEARGHQPQHF.